What follows are 25 T cell receptor beta chains derived from one specimen sequenced in a study of blood T cell repertoires in COVID-19. Sequenced by immunoSEQ multiplex PCR; TCRdb stores in-frame clones only, minus some. This table has approximately 250,000 clones, approximately 80% appearing once. Specimen: peripheral blood. These receptors all stem from a woman aged 50 to 65 with acute or convalescent COVID-19.

The chain links TRBV3-1 (or the pseudogene TRBV3-2) to TRBJ2-1; the D gene is possibly TRBD1 (6 bases). This CDR3 has 16 amino acids. The ends were cut back, 1 base at V and 3 bases at J, with 13 bases in the middle. Per the germline V gene, CDR1 is LGHDT and CDR2 is YNNKEL (reference sequence). In DNA form, the CDR3 reads TGTGCCAGCAGCCAAGTTCAGGGGAAAGGCTACAATGAGCAGTTCTTC. It encodes CASSQVQGKGYNEQFF.

The rearrangement links TRBV18 to TRBJ2-1; D remains ambiguous. CDR3 length: 17 residues. V gave up 3 bases and J gave up 3 bases, with 18 bases separating them. Germline CDR1 and CDR2: KGHSH and LQKENI. CDR3 nucleotide sequence: TGTGCCAGCTCACCGCAAGAGGATCGGCAACACTACAATGAGCAGTTCTTC. This codes for CASSPQEDRQHYNEQFF. The whole variable domain, remainder taken from reference TRBV18 and TRBJ2-1, is NAGVMQNPRHLVRRRGQEARLRCSPMKGHSHVYWYRQLPEEGLKFMVYLQKENIIDESGMPKERFSAEFPKEGPSILRIQQVVRGDSAAYFCASSPQEDRQHYNEQFFGPGTRLTVL.

The chain combines TRBV4-3 with TRBJ1-1; D not certain. Trimming removed 1 base at V and 10 bases at J, with 22 bases between. The CDR3 length is 16 residues. Germline values: CDR1 LGHNA, CDR2 YSLEER. Here the CDR3 DNA reads TGCGCCAGCAGCCAAGCGAGTGCGGCCTTAAAGGAGTTAGCTTTCTTT. Protein: CASSQASAALKELAFF.

This clone has just one count. This CDR3 is CASSSGQTNYGYTF. The CDR3 coding sequence is TGTGCCAGCAGTTCGGGACAGACTAACTATGGCTACACCTTC. This chain connects TRBV28 to TRBJ1-2, with 7 nucleotides matching TRBD1. CDR1 MDHEN and CDR2 SYDVKM come from the germline V gene. V lost 4 bases, J lost 0 bases, and 2 bases stayed unmatched. The CDR3 has 14 residues.

The gene calls are TRBV7-2 and TRBJ1-3; 10 positions agree with TRBD1. The CDR3 totals 13 residues. Trimming cost V 4 bases and J 15 bases; bases outside gene matches: 9. Germline CDR1 SGHTA, CDR2 FQGNSA. The CDR3 sequence: CASSSLPRDRGYF. CDR3 in DNA: TGTGCCAGCAGCTCCCTCCCCCGGGACAGGGGATATTTT.

The gene calls are TRBV20-1 and TRBJ1-1; D is ambiguous. The CDR3 runs 11 residues. The germline gives CDR1 DFQATT, CDR2 SNEGSKA (reference sequence). V was clipped by 5 bases and J by 5 bases, with 9 bases between them. CDR3 residues: CSARRETEAFF. DNA of the CDR3: TGCAGTGCTCGACGGGAGACTGAAGCTTTCTTT.

The chain is built from TRBV13 and TRBJ2-5; D ambiguous. CDR3 size: 13 residues. The V gene lost 7 bases and the J gene lost 4 bases, with 13 bases spanning the gap. CDR1 PRHDT and CDR2 FYEKMQ come from the germline V gene (reference sequence). The CDR3 region has the DNA TGTGCCAGCACAGAGCTCGGGTCAGAGACCCAGTACTTC. Translated, it gives CASTELGSETQYF.

The J gene is TRBJ1-4, the V gene TRBV28; possibly TRBD1 for D (6 bases). This CDR3 is 14 amino acids long. In germline, CDR1 is MDHEN, CDR2 SYDVKM. Trimming took off 4 bases at V and 4 bases at J, with 10 bases between the two ends. The CDR3 sequence is CASSSQGINEKLFF. The CDR3 nucleotides read TGTGCCAGCAGTTCACAGGGCATTAATGAAAAACTGTTTTTT.

J is TRBJ1-4 and V is TRBV7-2, with 7 bases identical to TRBD1. Germline-derived CDR1 and CDR2 are SGHTA and FQGNSA. The CDR3 extends over 16 amino acids. V was pared by 5 bases and J by 8 bases, with 14 bases of the junction left unmatched. The CDR3 here is CASSAQQGRRNEKLFF. The CDR3 bases are TGTGCCAGCAGCGCGCAACAGGGGAGACGGAACGAAAAACTGTTTTTT.

The chain carries TRBV7-9 and TRBJ1-1; perhaps TRBD1 as D (5 bases). V lost 0 bases, J lost 6 bases, and 14 bases lay in between. Germline V gene sequence: CDR1 SEHNR, CDR2 FQNEAQ (reference sequence). The CDR3 contains 15 residues. In DNA form, the CDR3 reads TGTGCCAGCAGCTTAGCGCTAGGACATGGCGCTGAAGCTTTCTTT. Translated, it gives CASSLALGHGAEAFF.

The rearrangement links TRBV5-1 to TRBJ1-1; 7 bases are shared with TRBD1. CDR1 is SGHRS, CDR2 YFSETQ, per germline. Losses at the gene ends were 0 bases for V and 1 base for J; bases not matched to a gene: 0. The CDR3 extends over 14 amino acids. CDR3 amino acids: CASSLGTGNTEAFF. In DNA, the CDR3 is TGCGCCAGCAGCTTGGGGACAGGGAACACTGAAGCTTTCTTT.

This clone turned up a few times. Other DNA sequences of this sample code for an identical CDR3. The genes are TRBV25-1 and TRBJ1-5, with a weak D call TRBD1 (6 bases). This CDR3 has 13 residues. V lost 4 bases and J lost 5, with 9 bases in between. Germline V gene data show CDR1 as MGHDK and CDR2 as SYGVNS. The CDR3 sequence is CASSAQGDQPQHF. Written as DNA, the CDR3 is TGTGCCAGCAGTGCACAGGGTGATCAGCCCCAGCATTTT.

This clone was detected only once. The V and J genes are TRBV19 and TRBJ2-1, with 8 bases aligning to TRBD2. CDR1 LNHDA and CDR2 SQIVND come from the germline V gene (reference sequence). The CDR3 totals 15 residues. Trimming removed 2 bases from V and 5 bases from J; junction bases left unmatched: 5. CDR3 sequence: CASSITSGRNNEQFF. For the CDR3, the DNA is TGTGCCAGTAGTATAACTAGCGGAAGGAACAATGAGCAGTTCTTC.

This rearrangement joins TRBV3-1 (or the pseudogene TRBV3-2) to TRBJ2-3; 10 bases agree with TRBD1. Germline V gene sequence: CDR1 LGHDT, CDR2 YNNKEL (reference sequence). Trimming at V came to 0 bases and at J to 4 bases, leaving 7 bases not matched to a gene. This CDR3 has 17 residues. The CDR3: CASSQDLRTGGADTQYF. DNA for the CDR3: TGTGCCAGCAGCCAAGATTTGCGGACAGGGGGAGCAGATACGCAGTATTTT.

The genes are TRBV14 and TRBJ2-5; 9 bases fit TRBD1. J was trimmed by 7 bases and V by 1 base; bases with no gene match: 1. The CDR3 covers 13 residues. Per germline, CDR1 SGHDN and CDR2 FVKESK. The CDR3 coding sequence is TGTGCCAGCAGCCAAGCGGGACAGGGGACCCAGTACTTC. This codes for CASSQAGQGTQYF.

J is TRBJ2-3 and V is TRBV7-2; a weak D match, TRBD2 (6 bases). Deletions cut 1 base from V and 3 bases from J, with 11 bases between. CDR3 length: 15 amino acids. Germline CDR1 SGHTA, CDR2 FQGNSA. The CDR3, as DNA: TGTGCCAGCAGCTTAGAGCCGGGAGTAACAGATACGCAGTATTTT. Protein product: CASSLEPGVTDTQYF.

The chain couples TRBV7-2 to TRBJ2-7; the D gene is possibly TRBD2 (6 bases). Germline V CDR1 and CDR2: SGHTA, FQGNSA. The CDR3 is 15 amino acids. Trimming took off 6 bases at V and 0 bases at J, with 15 bases between the two ends. CDR3 residues: CASSSRGESSYEQYF. The CDR3 nucleotides read TGTGCCAGCAGTTCCCGCGGGGAGAGCTCCTACGAGCAGTACTTC. The full variable domain, its missing parts supplied by reference TRBV7-2 and TRBJ2-7, is GAGVSQSPSNKVTEKGKDVELRCDPISGHTALYWYRQSLGQGLEFLIYFQGNSAPDKSGLPSDRFSAERTGGSVSTLTIQRTQQEDSAVYLCASSSRGESSYEQYFGPGTRLTVT.

The chain links TRBV29-1 to TRBJ2-1; TRBD2 matches at 7 bases. Germline assignment: CDR1 SQVTM and CDR2 ANQGSEA. V dropped 5 bases and J dropped 7; count of bases not matched to a gene: 11. The CDR3 has 14 amino acids. The CDR3, as DNA: TGCAGCGTTAGAGCGCGGCTAGCGGTGAATGAGCAGTTCTTC. It translates to CSVRARLAVNEQFF.

This clone was seen once. The chain joins TRBV7-2 to TRBJ2-7; D is ambiguous. Germline-derived CDR1 and CDR2 are SGHTA and FQGNSA. CDR3 length: 13 amino acids. V lost 1 base to trimming and J lost 9 bases, with 13 bases between them. The CDR3 loop reads CASSLEVSPGQYF. The CDR3 region has the DNA TGTGCCAGCAGCTTAGAGGTCTCCCCGGGGCAGTACTTC.

V usage is TRBV19 and J usage is TRBJ2-2, with 14 bases identical to TRBD2. This CDR3 spans 15 amino acids. The germline CDR1 and CDR2 sequences are LNHDA and SQIVND (reference sequence). With V trimmed by 5 bases and J by 7 bases, 3 bases remained unmatched. CDR3 nucleotide sequence: TGTGCCAGTAGTCCGGGACTAGCGGGGGTCGGGGAGCTGTTTTTT. Protein product: CASSPGLAGVGELFF.

This clone appeared once. This sequence joins TRBV7-2 and TRBJ1-4; 8 bases are shared with TRBD1. The CDR3 runs 16 residues. Germline CDR1 and CDR2: SGHTA and FQGNSA. The V segment lost 5 bases and the J segment 0 bases; nucleotides outside the gene matches: 5. The CDR3 DNA reads TGTGCCAGCAGCCCAACAGGGGGTGCAACTAATGAAAAACTGTTTTTT. Translating it yields CASSPTGGATNEKLFF.

The chain uses TRBV9 and TRBJ1-2, with D tentatively TRBD1 (6 bases). CDR1 is SGDLS, CDR2 YYNGEE, per germline. The CDR3 extends over 13 amino acids. Between the trimmed V and J ends, which lost 3 bases and 8 bases, there was a span of 14 bases. Here the CDR3 DNA reads TGTGCCAGCAGCGGTCAACAGGGCTGGGGCTACACCTTC. This sequence encodes CASSGQQGWGYTF.

CDR3 coding DNA: TGTGCCAGCAGCTACGAACAGGGAAGTACCCTCCACTTT. This encodes CASSYEQGSTLHF. V usage is TRBV7-9 and J usage is TRBJ1-6, with D possibly matching TRBD1 (6 bases). Germline assignment: CDR1 SEHNR and CDR2 FQNEAQ (reference sequence). This CDR3 is built from 13 residues. V was clipped by 4 bases and J by 14 bases, with 15 bases between them.

This clone occurred once. This sequence joins TRBV4-1 and TRBJ2-7, with TRBD1 as a possible D gene (8 bases). V was clipped by 4 bases and J by 2 bases, with 12 bases between them. CDR1 is MGHRA and CDR2 is YSYEKL in the germline V gene. The CDR3 is 14 residues long. CDR3 DNA sequence: TGCGCCAGCAGCCTAACAGGGGGGGCCTACGAGCAGTACTTC. Its protein is CASSLTGGAYEQYF.

The chain uses TRBV14 and TRBJ2-7, with 7 bases identical to TRBD2. Germline V lookup: CDR1 SGHDN, CDR2 FVKESK. This CDR3 is built from 15 residues. Trimming removed 4 bases from V and 3 bases from J; junction bases left unmatched: 9. The CDR3 region has the DNA TGTGCCAGCAGCCGCGAAGGCCAGCGGGGCTACGAGCAGTACTTC. Translated: CASSREGQRGYEQYF.